This passage covers 22 T cell receptor beta chains from one sample sequenced in a study of blood T cell repertoires in COVID-19. Profiling relied on immunoSEQ multiplex PCR, and the TCRdb table lists in-frame clones only, not all of them. The data contain 80,000 to 100,000 clones, approximately 82% of them singletons. The sample consisted of peripheral blood. These receptors all stem from a man aged 65 to 85 with active or convalescent COVID-19.

V usage is TRBV4-1 and J usage is TRBJ2-1; D unresolved. The CDR3 loop spans 16 amino acids. The V end was cut by 0 bases, the J end by 5 bases, with 14 bases between. CDR1 and CDR2 (germline): MGHRA, YSYEKL. CDR3 bases: TGCGCCAGCAGCCAAGATTTGGCCAAAATAAACAATGAGCAGTTCTTC. Residues: CASSQDLAKINNEQFF.

This chain uses TRBV2 with TRBJ1-2; D remains unclear. CDR1 is SNHLY and CDR2 is FYNNEI in the germline V gene. The germline V and J ends were trimmed by 5 bases and 7 bases, with 17 bases remaining between them. There are 14 residues in the CDR3. The CDR3 region has the DNA TGTGCCAGCAGTCCCGGGATTATTTCAAGTGGCTACACCTTC. Protein: CASSPGIISSGYTF.

V and J are TRBV13 and TRBJ2-1; the D gene is possibly TRBD2 (7 bases). The germline V gene has CDR1 PRHDT and CDR2 FYEKMQ (reference sequence). The CDR3 length is 16 residues. Trimming left V 5 bases short and J 0 bases short, with 14 bases between. CDR3 protein: CASSRGGGPSYNEQFF. DNA for the CDR3: TGTGCCAGCAGCCGTGGGGGGGGGCCCTCCTACAATGAGCAGTTCTTC. Complete variable domain (other parts from reference TRBV13 and TRBJ2-1): AAGVIQSPRHLIKEKRETATLKCYPIPRHDTVYWYQQGPGQDPQFLISFYEKMQSDKGSIPDRFSAQQFSDYHSELNMSSLELGDSALYFCASSRGGGPSYNEQFFGPGTRLTVL.

By share, this clone counts as medium-sized. The sample carries other DNA sequences with the same CDR3. The chain joins TRBV6-4 to TRBJ2-3; 12 bases fit TRBD2. V shed 8 bases and J 3 bases; nucleotides not matched to a gene: 6. The CDR3 is made up of 15 amino acids. CDR1 MRHNA and CDR2 SNTAGT come from the germline V gene. The CDR3 spells CASSRLAGGTDTQYF. In DNA form, the CDR3 reads TGTGCCAGCTCGCGGCTAGCGGGGGGGACAGATACGCAGTATTTT.

In this sample, this clone turned up a few times. J is TRBJ2-1 and V is TRBV30, with a weak D call TRBD1 (7 bases). Germline V gene lookup returns CDR1 GTSNPN and CDR2 SVGIG (reference sequence). With 8 bases removed from V and 8 bases from J, the gap between germline ends came to 13 bases. CDR3 size: 11 residues. The DNA for the CDR3 is TGTGCCGGGCAGGGGGGTTATGAGCAGTTCTTC. Amino acid sequence: CAGQGGYEQFF.

This chain links TRBV27 with TRBJ1-6; 9 positions match TRBD1. The CDR3 length is 16 residues. V dropped 5 bases and J dropped 9; count of bases not matched to a gene: 11. Germline-derived CDR1 and CDR2 are MNHEY and SMNVEV (reference sequence). CDR3 residues: CASSNRTGEASSPLHF. The CDR3, as DNA: TGTGCCAGCAGTAATAGGACAGGGGAGGCTAGTTCACCCCTCCACTTT.

This sequence joins TRBV6-5 and TRBJ2-2; D remains unclear. The germline V and J ends were trimmed by 8 bases and 2 bases, with 9 bases remaining between them. The CDR3 is 13 amino acids. The germline CDR1 and CDR2 sequences are MNHEY and SVGAGI. CDR3 residues: CASGYLNTGELFF. The CDR3, as DNA: TGTGCCAGCGGGTACTTAAACACCGGGGAGCTGTTTTTT.

CDR3 coding DNA: TGTGCCAGTAGCATATCACAGTCCTTCTATGGCTACACCTTC. Its translation is CASSISQSFYGYTF. This chain links TRBV19 with TRBJ1-2; no reliable D call. Per the germline V gene, CDR1 is LNHDA and CDR2 is SQIVND (reference sequence). Trimming removed 6 bases at V and 4 bases at J, with 15 bases between. CDR3 size: 14 residues.

V gene TRBV7-2 combines with J gene TRBJ2-1, with 9 bases aligning to TRBD2. V lost 5 bases to trimming and J lost 9 bases; unmatched junction nucleotides: 11. Per the germline V gene, CDR1 is SGHTA and CDR2 is FQGNSA. This CDR3 is 15 amino acids long. CDR3 nucleotide sequence: TGTGCCAGCAGCCAATCCGGGACTAGCCCCTCTGAGCAGTTCTTC. Its protein product is CASSQSGTSPSEQFF.

The CDR3, as DNA: TGTGCCAGCTCAGTACAGGGCCCCCAAGAGACCCAGTACTTC. Its protein product is CASSVQGPQETQYF. The rearrangement uses TRBV18 and TRBJ2-5; TRBD1 is a possible D gene (6 bases). Germline-derived CDR1 and CDR2 are KGHSH and LQKENI. The CDR3 length is 14 residues. With 5 bases removed from V and 1 base from J, the gap between germline ends came to 11 bases.

The CDR3 sequence: CASSIEGASNEKLFF. In DNA, the CDR3 is TGTGCCAGTAGTATAGAGGGGGCTTCTAATGAAAAACTGTTTTTT. The rearrangement joins TRBV19 to TRBJ1-4; TRBD1 might be the D (6 bases). The CDR3 consists of 15 residues. Germline V gives CDR1 LNHDA, CDR2 SQIVND (reference sequence). Trimming took off 0 bases at V and 3 bases at J, with 8 bases between the two ends.

The rearrangement joins TRBV5-1 to TRBJ2-1, with 8 positions matching TRBD1. The CDR3 is 14 amino acids. With 3 bases clipped from V and 13 bases from J, the junction kept 12 bases outside the gene matches. Per germline, CDR1 SGHRS and CDR2 YFSETQ. CDR3 sequence: CASSWRTGNFIQFF. In DNA form, the CDR3 reads TGCGCCAGCAGCTGGCGGACAGGGAACTTTATCCAGTTCTTC.

V and J are TRBV18 and TRBJ1-3; possibly TRBD1 for D (6 bases). V lost 5 bases, J lost 2 bases, and 13 bases lay in between. CDR1 KGHSH and CDR2 LQKENI come from the germline V gene. The CDR3 runs to 15 residues. The DNA of the CDR3 is TGTGCCAGCTCAGGCAGGGGTAACGCTGGAAACACCATATATTTT. It specifies CASSGRGNAGNTIYF.

This clone has just a few counts. DNA for the CDR3: TGTGCCAGCAGTGATACAGGACTAGGGGCGGGGGCCAACGTCCTGACTTTC. It is translated as CASSDTGLGAGANVLTF. This chain links TRBV2 with TRBJ2-6; 7 bases agree with TRBD2. The V and J ends lost 3 bases and 4 bases, in that order; junction bases with no gene match: 9. The CDR3 has 17 amino acids. CDR1 is SNHLY, CDR2 FYNNEI, per germline.

The V call is TRBV25-1, the J call TRBJ1-6, with D hard to call. CDR1 and CDR2 (germline): MGHDK, SYGVNS. This CDR3 region has 16 residues. V was clipped by 3 bases and J by 7 bases, with 16 bases between them. This chain's CDR3 is CASSEFIFTGNSPLHF. The DNA of the CDR3 is TGTGCCAGCAGTGAGTTCATTTTTACCGGGAATTCACCCCTCCACTTT.

V usage is TRBV7-9 and J usage is TRBJ2-3; D perhaps matches TRBD1 (6 bases). The CDR3 is 14 residues long. V dropped 5 bases and J dropped 3 bases, with 12 bases sitting between them. Germline CDR1 is SEHNR and CDR2 is FQNEAQ (reference sequence). CDR3 amino acids: CASSNYRETDTQYF. CDR3 coding DNA: TGTGCCAGCAGCAATTACAGGGAAACAGATACGCAGTATTTT.

The sample holds one count of this clone. The chain carries TRBV29-1 and TRBJ1-1; TRBD1 is a possible D gene (5 bases). Per the germline V gene, CDR1 is SQVTM and CDR2 is ANQGSEA. V shed 2 bases and J shed 1 base, with 14 bases lying between them. The length of the CDR3 is 15 residues. CDR3 sequence reads: CSVELRAGKNTEAFF. For the CDR3, the DNA is TGCAGCGTTGAACTTCGCGCAGGGAAGAACACTGAAGCTTTCTTT.

The V and J genes are TRBV2 and TRBJ1-2, with a weak D call TRBD1 (6 bases). Per germline, CDR1 SNHLY and CDR2 FYNNEI. The CDR3 is made up of 12 amino acids. Trimming removed 7 bases at V and 8 bases at J, with 14 bases between. The CDR3 reads CASNLDSSGYTF. CDR3 bases: TGTGCCAGCAATCTGGACAGTTCCGGCTACACCTTC. Full variable domain (rest looked up from reference TRBV2 and TRBJ1-2): EPEVTQTPSHQVTQMGQEVILRCVPISNHLYFYWYRQILGQKVEFLVSFYNNEISEKSEIFDDQFSVERPDGSNFTLKIRSTKLEDSAMYFCASNLDSSGYTFGSGTRLTVV.

The gene calls are TRBV7-6 and TRBJ2-1, with D possibly matching TRBD2 (7 bases). Germline CDR1 is SGHVS and CDR2 is FNYEAQ. V lost 1 base and J 2 bases, leaving 12 bases between the germline ends. This CDR3 has 16 amino acids. The CDR3, as DNA: TGTGCCAGCAGCTTAGGCGCGGGGGCCGCCTACAATGAGCAGTTCTTC. The encoded protein is CASSLGAGAAYNEQFF.

The chain has TRBV25-1 and TRBJ2-5, with D possibly matching TRBD2 (6 bases). Trimming pared 3 bases from V and 5 bases from J, leaving 13 bases between. Per the germline V gene, CDR1 is MGHDK and CDR2 is SYGVNS. The CDR3 covers 14 residues. The CDR3: CASSDWGVGETQYF. CDR3 in DNA: TGTGCCAGCAGTGATTGGGGGGTTGGGGAGACCCAGTACTTC.

This clone was seen only a few times. The chain recombines TRBV12-3 or TRBV12-4 with TRBJ1-2; D is ambiguous. The CDR3 consists of 12 residues. The V gene lost 3 bases and the J gene lost 8 bases, with 10 bases spanning the gap. This CDR3 reads CASSFRAGGYTF. CDR3 nucleotide sequence: TGTGCCAGCAGTTTTAGGGCGGGCGGCTACACCTTC.

V and J are TRBV7-3 and TRBJ1-1, with a weak D call TRBD1 (6 bases). Germline V lookup: CDR1 SGHTA, CDR2 FQGTGA. Trimming stripped 3 bases from V and 4 bases from J, with 21 bases between. The CDR3 consists of 17 residues. CDR3 in amino acids: CASSFPRMGARSTEAFF. In DNA, the CDR3 is TGTGCCAGCAGCTTCCCCCGTATGGGGGCTCGAAGCACTGAAGCTTTCTTT.